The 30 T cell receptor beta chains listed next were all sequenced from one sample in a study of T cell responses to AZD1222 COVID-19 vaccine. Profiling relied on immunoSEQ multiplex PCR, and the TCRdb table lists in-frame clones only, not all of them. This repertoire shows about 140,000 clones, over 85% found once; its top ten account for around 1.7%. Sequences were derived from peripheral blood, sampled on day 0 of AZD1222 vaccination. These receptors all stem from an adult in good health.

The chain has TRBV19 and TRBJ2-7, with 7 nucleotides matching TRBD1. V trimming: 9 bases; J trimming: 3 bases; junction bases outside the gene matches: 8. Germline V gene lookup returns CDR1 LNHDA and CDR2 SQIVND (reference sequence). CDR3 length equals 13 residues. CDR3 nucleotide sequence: TGTGCCAGCTCAGACAGGGTGTTCTACGAGCAGTACTTC. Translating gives CASSDRVFYEQYF.

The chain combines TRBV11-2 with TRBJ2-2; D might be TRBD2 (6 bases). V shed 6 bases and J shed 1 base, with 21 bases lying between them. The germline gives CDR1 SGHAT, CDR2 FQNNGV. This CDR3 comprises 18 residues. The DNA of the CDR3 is TGTGCCAGCAGACCCCAAGGGAGGAGGATTTTGAACACCGGGGAGCTGTTTTTT. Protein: CASRPQGRRILNTGELFF.

CDR3 DNA sequence: TGCGCCAGCAGCAGTCCGGCTAGCGGGAACACCGGGGAGCTGTTTTTT. Translated: CASSSPASGNTGELFF. The rearrangement uses TRBV5-1 and TRBJ2-2, with 7 bases lining up with TRBD2. CDR1 and CDR2 from the germline V gene are SGHRS and YFSETQ. The trim removed 4 bases at V and 1 base at J, leaving 7 bases unmatched. CDR3 length: 16 residues.

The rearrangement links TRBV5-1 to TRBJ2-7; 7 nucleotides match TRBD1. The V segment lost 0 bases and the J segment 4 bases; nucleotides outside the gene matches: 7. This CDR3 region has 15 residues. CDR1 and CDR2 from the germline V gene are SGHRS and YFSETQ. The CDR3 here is CASSLATGSRYEQYF. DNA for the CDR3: TGCGCCAGCAGCTTGGCGACAGGGTCTCGGTACGAGCAGTACTTC.

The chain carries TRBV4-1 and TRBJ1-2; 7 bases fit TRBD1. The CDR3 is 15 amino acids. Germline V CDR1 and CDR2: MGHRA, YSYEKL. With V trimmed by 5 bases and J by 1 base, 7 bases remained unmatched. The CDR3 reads CASSYTGQNNYGYTF. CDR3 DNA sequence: TGCGCCAGCAGCTATACGGGACAGAATAACTATGGCTACACCTTC.

As DNA, the CDR3 is TGTGCCAGTAGTGGGGGTACTGGCTACACCTTC. It is translated as CASSGGTGYTF. The chain links TRBV19 to TRBJ1-2; the D gene is possibly TRBD1 (5 bases). Trimming removed 5 bases from V and 7 bases from J, with 8 bases in between. Germline V gene sequence: CDR1 LNHDA, CDR2 SQIVND (reference sequence). The CDR3 is made up of 11 amino acids.

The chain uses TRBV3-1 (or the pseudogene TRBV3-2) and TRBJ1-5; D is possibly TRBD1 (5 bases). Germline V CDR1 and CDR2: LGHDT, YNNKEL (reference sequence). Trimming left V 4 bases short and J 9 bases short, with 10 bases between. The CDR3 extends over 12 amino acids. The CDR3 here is CASSPTGGPQHF. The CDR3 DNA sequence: TGTGCCAGCAGCCCCACCGGGGGGCCCCAGCATTTT.

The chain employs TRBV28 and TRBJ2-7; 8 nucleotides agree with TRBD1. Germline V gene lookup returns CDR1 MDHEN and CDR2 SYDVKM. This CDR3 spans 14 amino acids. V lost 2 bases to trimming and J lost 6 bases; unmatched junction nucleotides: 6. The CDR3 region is CASSLPGQGSEQYF. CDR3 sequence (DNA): TGTGCCAGCAGTTTACCAGGACAGGGTAGCGAGCAGTACTTC. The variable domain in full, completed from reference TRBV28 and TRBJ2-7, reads DVKVTQSSRYLVKRTGEKVFLECVQDMDHENMFWYRQDPGLGLRLIYFSYDVKMKEKGDIPEGYSVSREKKERFSLILESASTNQTSMYLCASSLPGQGSEQYFGPGTRLTVT.

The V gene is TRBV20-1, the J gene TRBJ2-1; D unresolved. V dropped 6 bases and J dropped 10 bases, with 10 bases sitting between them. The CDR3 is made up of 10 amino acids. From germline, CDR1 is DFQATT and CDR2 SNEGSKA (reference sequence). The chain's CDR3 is CSAMIREQFF. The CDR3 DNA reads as TGCAGTGCCATGATAAGGGAGCAGTTCTTC.

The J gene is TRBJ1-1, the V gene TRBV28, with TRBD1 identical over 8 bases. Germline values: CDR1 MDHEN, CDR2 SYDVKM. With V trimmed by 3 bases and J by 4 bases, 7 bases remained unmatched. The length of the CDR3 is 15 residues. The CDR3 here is CASSLQGARGTEAFF. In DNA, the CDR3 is TGTGCCAGCAGTTTGCAGGGGGCTCGAGGCACTGAAGCTTTCTTT.

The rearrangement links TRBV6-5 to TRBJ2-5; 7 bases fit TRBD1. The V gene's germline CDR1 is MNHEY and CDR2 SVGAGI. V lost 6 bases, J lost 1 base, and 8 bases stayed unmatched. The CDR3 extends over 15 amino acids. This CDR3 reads CASSRQGASQETQYF. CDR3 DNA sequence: TGTGCCAGCAGCAGACAGGGAGCATCCCAAGAGACCCAGTACTTC.

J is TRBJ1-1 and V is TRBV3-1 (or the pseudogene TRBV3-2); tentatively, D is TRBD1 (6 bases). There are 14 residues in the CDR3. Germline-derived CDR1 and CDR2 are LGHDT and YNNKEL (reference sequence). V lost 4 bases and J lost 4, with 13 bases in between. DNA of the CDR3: TGTGCCAGCAGCCTCCGTAGGGGGGCCACTGAAGCTTTCTTT. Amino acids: CASSLRRGATEAFF.

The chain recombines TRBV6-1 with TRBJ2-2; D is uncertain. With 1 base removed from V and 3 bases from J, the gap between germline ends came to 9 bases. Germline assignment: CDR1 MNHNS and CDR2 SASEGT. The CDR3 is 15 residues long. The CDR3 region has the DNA TGTGCCAGCAGTGAAGGGCTGGGTTACACCGGGGAGCTGTTTTTT. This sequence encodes CASSEGLGYTGELFF.

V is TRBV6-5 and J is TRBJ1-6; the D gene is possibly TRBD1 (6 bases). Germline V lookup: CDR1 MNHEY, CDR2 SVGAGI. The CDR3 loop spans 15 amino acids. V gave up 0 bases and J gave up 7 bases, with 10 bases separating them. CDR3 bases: TGTGCCAGCAGTTACTCCGGGGGCCGAAATTCACCCCTCCACTTT. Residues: CASSYSGGRNSPLHF.

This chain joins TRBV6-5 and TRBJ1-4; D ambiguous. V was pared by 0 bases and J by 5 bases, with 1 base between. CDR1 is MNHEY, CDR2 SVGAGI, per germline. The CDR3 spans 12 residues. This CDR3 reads CASSYSNEKLFF. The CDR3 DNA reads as TGTGCCAGCAGTTACTCAAATGAAAAACTGTTTTTT.

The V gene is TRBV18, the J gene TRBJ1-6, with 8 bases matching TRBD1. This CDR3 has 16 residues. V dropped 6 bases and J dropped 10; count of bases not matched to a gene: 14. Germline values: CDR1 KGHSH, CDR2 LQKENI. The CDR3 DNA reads TGTGCCAGCTCTCCAATTTCACAGGGGGAAGGATCACCCCTCCACTTT. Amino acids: CASSPISQGEGSPLHF.

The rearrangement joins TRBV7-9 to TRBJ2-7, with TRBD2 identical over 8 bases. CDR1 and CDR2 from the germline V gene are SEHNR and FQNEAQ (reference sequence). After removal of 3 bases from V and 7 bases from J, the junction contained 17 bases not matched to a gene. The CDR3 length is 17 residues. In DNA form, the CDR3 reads TGTGCCAGCAGCTTTTCGGTAGCGGGGCCGCCCACGAGGGAGCAGTACTTC. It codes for CASSFSVAGPPTREQYF.

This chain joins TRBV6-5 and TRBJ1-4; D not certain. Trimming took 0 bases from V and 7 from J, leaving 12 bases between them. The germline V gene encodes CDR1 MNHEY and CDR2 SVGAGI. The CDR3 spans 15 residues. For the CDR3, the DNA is TGTGCCAGCAGTTACTCCCCCTCGGACGGTGAAAAACTGTTTTTT. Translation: CASSYSPSDGEKLFF.

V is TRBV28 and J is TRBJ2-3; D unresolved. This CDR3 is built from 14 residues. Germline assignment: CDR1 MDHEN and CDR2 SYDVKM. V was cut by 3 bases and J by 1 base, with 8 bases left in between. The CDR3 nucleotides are TGTGCCAGCAGTTTCCGGGCTGGCACAGATACGCAGTATTTT. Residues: CASSFRAGTDTQYF.

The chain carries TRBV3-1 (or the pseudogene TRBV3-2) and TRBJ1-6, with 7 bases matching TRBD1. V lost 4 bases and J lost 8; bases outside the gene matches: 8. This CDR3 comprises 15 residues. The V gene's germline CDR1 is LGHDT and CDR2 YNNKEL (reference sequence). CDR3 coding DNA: TGTGCCAGCAGCCGCCCGGACAGGCGTTATTCACCCCTCCACTTT. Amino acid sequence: CASSRPDRRYSPLHF.

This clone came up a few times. CDR3 loop: CASSQTITRGPHQPQHF. As DNA, the CDR3 is TGCGCCAGCAGCCAGACCATCACCAGGGGACCACATCAGCCCCAGCATTTT. The chain carries TRBV4-1 and TRBJ1-5; possibly TRBD1 for D (6 bases). The CDR3 contains 17 residues. Deletions cut 3 bases from V and 5 bases from J, with 20 bases between. Germline V gene data show CDR1 as MGHRA and CDR2 as YSYEKL.

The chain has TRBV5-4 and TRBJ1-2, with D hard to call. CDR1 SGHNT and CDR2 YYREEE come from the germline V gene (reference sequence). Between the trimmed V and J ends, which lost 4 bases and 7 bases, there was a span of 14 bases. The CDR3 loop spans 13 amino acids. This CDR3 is CASSVLGYAGYTF. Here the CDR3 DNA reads TGTGCCAGCAGCGTCCTGGGGTATGCTGGCTACACCTTC.

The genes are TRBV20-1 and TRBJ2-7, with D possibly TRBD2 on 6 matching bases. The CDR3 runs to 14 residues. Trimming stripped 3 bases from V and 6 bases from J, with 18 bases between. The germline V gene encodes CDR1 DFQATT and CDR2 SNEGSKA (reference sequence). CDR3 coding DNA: TGCAGTGCTAGTCTAGGCCAGCCCGGGAGCGAGCAGTACTTC. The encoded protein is CSASLGQPGSEQYF.

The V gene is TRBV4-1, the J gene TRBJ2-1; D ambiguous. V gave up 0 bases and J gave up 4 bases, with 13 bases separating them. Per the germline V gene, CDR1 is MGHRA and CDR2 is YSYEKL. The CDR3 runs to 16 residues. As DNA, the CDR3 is TGCGCCAGCAGCCAAGATGATACGGGCCTATACAATGAGCAGTTCTTC. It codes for CASSQDDTGLYNEQFF.

DNA of the CDR3: TGCGCCAGTTTTACGGGGGGGCTTAACACTGAAGCTTTCTTT. Protein product: CASFTGGLNTEAFF. The chain is built from TRBV10-2 and TRBJ1-1; tentatively, D is TRBD1 (6 bases). V was clipped by 9 bases and J by 2 bases, with 16 bases between them. CDR3 size: 14 residues. Germline CDR1 and CDR2: WSHSY and SAAADI.

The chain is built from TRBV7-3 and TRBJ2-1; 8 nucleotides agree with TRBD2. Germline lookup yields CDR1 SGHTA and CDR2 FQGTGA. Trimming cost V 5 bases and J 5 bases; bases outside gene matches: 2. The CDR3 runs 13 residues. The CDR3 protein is CASSRGGNNEQFF. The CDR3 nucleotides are TGTGCCAGCAGCCGGGGGGGAAACAATGAGCAGTTCTTC.

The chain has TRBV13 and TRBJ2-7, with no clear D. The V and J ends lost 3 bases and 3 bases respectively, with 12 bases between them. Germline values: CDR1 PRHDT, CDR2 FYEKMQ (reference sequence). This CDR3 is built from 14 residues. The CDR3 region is CASSFPSASYEQYF. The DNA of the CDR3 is TGTGCCAGCAGCTTCCCCTCCGCGAGCTACGAGCAGTACTTC.

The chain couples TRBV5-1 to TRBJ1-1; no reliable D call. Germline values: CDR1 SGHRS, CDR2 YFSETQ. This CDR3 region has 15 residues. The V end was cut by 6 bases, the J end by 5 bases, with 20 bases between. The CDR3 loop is CASKRGGLLVTEAFF. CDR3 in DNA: TGCGCCAGCAAGCGGGGAGGATTGCTTGTGACTGAAGCTTTCTTT.

CDR3 loop: CASSSPGELFF. The CDR3 nucleotides read TGTGCCAGCAGTTCGCCCGGGGAGCTGTTTTTT. The V call is TRBV6-5, the J call TRBJ2-2; D gene unclear. The V gene's germline CDR1 is MNHEY and CDR2 SVGAGI. V was shortened by 4 bases and J by 6 bases, with 3 bases between the two germline ends. The CDR3 spans 11 residues.

The CDR3 bases are TGTGCCAGTAGGGACGGGAGCCTTGTCACAGATACGCAGTATTTT. Protein: CASRDGSLVTDTQYF. The V and J genes are TRBV19 and TRBJ2-3, with a tentative D call TRBD2 (6 bases). The CDR3 runs to 15 residues. V was cut by 6 bases and J by 2 bases, with 15 bases left in between. In germline, CDR1 is LNHDA, CDR2 SQIVND (reference sequence).